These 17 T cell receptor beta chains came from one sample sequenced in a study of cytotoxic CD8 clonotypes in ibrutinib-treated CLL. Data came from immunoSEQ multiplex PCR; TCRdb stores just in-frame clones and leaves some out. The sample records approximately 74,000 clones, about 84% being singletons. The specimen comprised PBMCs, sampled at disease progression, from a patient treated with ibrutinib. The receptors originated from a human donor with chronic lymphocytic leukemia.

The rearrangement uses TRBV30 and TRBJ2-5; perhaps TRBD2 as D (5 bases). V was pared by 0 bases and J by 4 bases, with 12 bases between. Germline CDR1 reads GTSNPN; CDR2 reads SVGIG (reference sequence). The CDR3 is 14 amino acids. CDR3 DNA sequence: TGTGCCTGGAGTGTCAGTGAGGGTGCAGAGACCCAGTACTTC. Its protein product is CAWSVSEGAETQYF.

The DNA for the CDR3 is TGTGCCAGCAGCCAAGAGGGACAGGGAGGCCAGCCCCAGCATTTT. It encodes CASSQEGQGGQPQHF. The rearrangement uses TRBV4-2 and TRBJ1-5; the match to TRBD1 covers 9 bases. CDR3 length equals 15 residues. The ends lost 0 bases at V and 7 bases at J; junction bases unmatched: 4. Germline assignment: CDR1 LGHNA and CDR2 YNFKEQ.

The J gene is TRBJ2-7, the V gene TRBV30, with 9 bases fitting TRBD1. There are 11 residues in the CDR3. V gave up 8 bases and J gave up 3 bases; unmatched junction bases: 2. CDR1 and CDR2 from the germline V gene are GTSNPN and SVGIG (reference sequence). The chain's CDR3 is CARGQGYEQYF. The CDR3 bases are TGTGCCAGGGGACAGGGCTACGAGCAGTACTTC.

CDR3 sequence: CASSRGQAQGYEQYF. The DNA for the CDR3 is TGCGCCAGCAGCCGTGGACAGGCCCAAGGATACGAGCAGTACTTC. The chain carries TRBV5-1 and TRBJ2-7; 7 bases agree with TRBD1. The V segment lost 4 bases and the J segment 4 bases; nucleotides outside the gene matches: 11. The CDR3 spans 15 residues. Germline CDR1 is SGHRS and CDR2 is YFSETQ.

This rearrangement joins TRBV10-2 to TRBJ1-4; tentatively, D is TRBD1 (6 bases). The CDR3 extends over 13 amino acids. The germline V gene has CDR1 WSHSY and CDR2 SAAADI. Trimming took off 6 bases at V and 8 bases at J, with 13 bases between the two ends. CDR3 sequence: CASSSGEGEKLFF. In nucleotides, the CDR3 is TGCGCCAGCAGCTCAGGGGAAGGGGAAAAACTGTTTTTT.

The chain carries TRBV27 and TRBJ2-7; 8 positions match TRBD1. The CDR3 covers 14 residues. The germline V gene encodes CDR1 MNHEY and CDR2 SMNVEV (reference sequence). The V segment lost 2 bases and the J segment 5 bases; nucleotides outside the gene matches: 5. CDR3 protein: CASSLRTGWDEQYF. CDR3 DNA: TGTGCCAGCAGTTTAAGGACAGGGTGGGACGAGCAGTACTTC.

The CDR3, as DNA: TGTGCCAGCAGCTGTCGCGGGGGTGACAATCAGCCCCAGCATTTT. Protein: CASSCRGGDNQPQHF. The rearrangement links TRBV21-1 to TRBJ1-5. TRBV21-1 is marked as a pseudogene. The CDR3 runs 15 residues.

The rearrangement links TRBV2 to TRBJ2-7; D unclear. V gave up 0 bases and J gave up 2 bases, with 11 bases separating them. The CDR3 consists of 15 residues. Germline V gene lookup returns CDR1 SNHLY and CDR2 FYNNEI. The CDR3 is CASSEAQAVTYEQYF. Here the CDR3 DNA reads TGTGCCAGCAGTGAAGCGCAGGCAGTTACCTACGAGCAGTACTTC.

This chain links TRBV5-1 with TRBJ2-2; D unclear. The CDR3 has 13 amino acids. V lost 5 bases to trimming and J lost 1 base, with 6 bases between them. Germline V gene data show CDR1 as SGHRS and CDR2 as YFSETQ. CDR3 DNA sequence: TGCGCCAGCAGAACCAAGAACACCGGGGAGCTGTTTTTT. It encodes CASRTKNTGELFF.

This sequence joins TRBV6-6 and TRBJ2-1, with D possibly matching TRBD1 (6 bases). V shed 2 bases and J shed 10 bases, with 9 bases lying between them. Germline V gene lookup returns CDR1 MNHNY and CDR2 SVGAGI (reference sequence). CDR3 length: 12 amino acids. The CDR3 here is CASSYTGWEQFF. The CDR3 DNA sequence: TGTGCCAGCAGTTACACAGGGTGGGAGCAGTTCTTC.

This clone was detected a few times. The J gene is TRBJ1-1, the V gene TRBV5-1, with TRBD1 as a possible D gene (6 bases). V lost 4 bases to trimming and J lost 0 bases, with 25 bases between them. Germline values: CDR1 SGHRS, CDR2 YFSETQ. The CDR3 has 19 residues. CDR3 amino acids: CASSPQPGGGGTVNTEAFF. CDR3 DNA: TGCGCCAGCAGCCCCCAGCCGGGAGGGGGAGGTACCGTGAACACTGAAGCTTTCTTT.

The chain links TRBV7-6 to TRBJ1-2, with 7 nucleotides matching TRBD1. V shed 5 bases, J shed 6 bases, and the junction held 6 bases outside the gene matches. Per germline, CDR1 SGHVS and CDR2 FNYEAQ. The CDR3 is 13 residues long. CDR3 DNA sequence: TGTGCCAGCAGCGCGCAGGGGGAAAATGGCTACACCTTC. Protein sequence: CASSAQGENGYTF.

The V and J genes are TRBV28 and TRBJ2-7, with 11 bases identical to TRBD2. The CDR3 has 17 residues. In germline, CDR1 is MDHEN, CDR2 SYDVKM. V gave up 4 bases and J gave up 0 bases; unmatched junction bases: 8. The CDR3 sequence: CASSSPGLADFSYEQYF. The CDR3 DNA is TGTGCCAGCAGTTCCCCGGGACTAGCGGACTTCTCCTACGAGCAGTACTTC.

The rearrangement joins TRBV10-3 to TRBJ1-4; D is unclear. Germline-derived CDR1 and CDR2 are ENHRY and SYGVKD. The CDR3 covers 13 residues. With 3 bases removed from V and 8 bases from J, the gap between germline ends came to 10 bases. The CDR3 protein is CAISDRGREKLFF. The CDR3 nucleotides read TGTGCCATCAGTGATCGAGGAAGAGAAAAACTGTTTTTT.

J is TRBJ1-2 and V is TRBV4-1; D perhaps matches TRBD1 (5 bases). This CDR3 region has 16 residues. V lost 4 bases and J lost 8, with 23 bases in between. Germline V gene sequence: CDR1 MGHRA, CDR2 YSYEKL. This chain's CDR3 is CASSPVGLTVSYGYTF. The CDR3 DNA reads TGCGCCAGCAGCCCAGTGGGGCTTACAGTGTCCTACGGCTACACCTTC.

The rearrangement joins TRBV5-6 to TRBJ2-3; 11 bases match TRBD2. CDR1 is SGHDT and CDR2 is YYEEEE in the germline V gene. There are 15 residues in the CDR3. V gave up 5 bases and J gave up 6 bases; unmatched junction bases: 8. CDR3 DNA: TGTGCCAGCAGTGGGGGACTAGCGGTGTTGGATACGCAGTATTTT. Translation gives CASSGGLAVLDTQYF.

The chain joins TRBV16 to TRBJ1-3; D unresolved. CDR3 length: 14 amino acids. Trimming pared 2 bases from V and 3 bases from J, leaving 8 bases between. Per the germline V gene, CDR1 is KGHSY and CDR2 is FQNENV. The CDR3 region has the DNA TGTGCCAGCAGCCAAGGGGTTTATGGAAACACCATATATTTT. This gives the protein CASSQGVYGNTIYF.